A single sample gave rise to the 21 T cell receptor beta chains below, sequenced in a study of sequential checkpoint blockade in melanoma. Documented treatment: randomized to nivolumab then ipilimumab (arm A) or the reverse (arm B). Here immunoSEQ multiplex PCR was the method, and the copy in TCRdb shows in-frame clones only, minus some. Found here are 31,000 or so clones, less than 90% of them singletons; the top ten hold over 20%. The source material was CD8+ T cells sorted from blood (inferred from file names), sampled from a patient given nivolumab and ipilimumab in sequence. All receptors derive from a human donor with melanoma.

J is TRBJ1-1 and V is TRBV6-5, with 8 nucleotides matching TRBD1. Germline V gene sequence: CDR1 MNHEY, CDR2 SVGAGI. There are 14 residues in the CDR3. With V trimmed by 4 bases and J by 4 bases, 5 bases remained unmatched. The DNA of the CDR3 is TGTGCCAGCAGTTCGACAGGGGAGGGCACTGAAGCTTTCTTT. The encoded protein is CASSSTGEGTEAFF.

This clone turned up a few times. The rearrangement uses TRBV30 and TRBJ2-7, with TRBD1 as a possible D gene (6 bases). V was pared by 4 bases and J by 0 bases, with 13 bases between. The CDR3 length is 14 residues. CDR1 and CDR2 (germline): GTSNPN, SVGIG (reference sequence). The CDR3 protein is CAWTPGTNSYEQYF. As DNA, the CDR3 is TGTGCCTGGACCCCCGGGACAAACTCCTACGAGCAGTACTTC.

The J gene is TRBJ1-5, the V gene TRBV5-1, with D tentatively TRBD1 (6 bases). The CDR3 extends over 15 amino acids. With 3 bases removed from V and 4 bases from J, the gap between germline ends came to 14 bases. Per the germline V gene, CDR1 is SGHRS and CDR2 is YFSETQ. The CDR3 DNA is TGCGCCAGCAGCTCCCTCGGGACACCTAATCAGCCCCAGCATTTT. Translating gives CASSSLGTPNQPQHF. The variable domain in full, with the rest retrieved from reference TRBV5-1 and TRBJ1-5, is KAGVTQTPRYLIKTRGQQVTLSCSPISGHRSVSWYQQTPGQGLQFLFEYFSETQRNKGNFPGRFSGRQFSNSRSEMNVSTLELGDSALYLCASSSLGTPNQPQHFGDGTRLSIL.

The chain has TRBV27 and TRBJ2-1; possible D gene TRBD1, 6 bases. The length of the CDR3 is 15 residues. V lost 6 bases, J lost 3 bases, and 15 bases lay in between. Per the germline V gene, CDR1 is MNHEY and CDR2 is SMNVEV (reference sequence). CDR3 bases: TGTGCCAGCAGGGTTCGACAGGTCATCTACAATGAGCAGTTCTTC. This codes for CASRVRQVIYNEQFF.

The chain uses TRBV7-6 and TRBJ1-3; TRBD1 matches 7 bases. Germline V lookup: CDR1 SGHVS, CDR2 FNYEAQ. V dropped 0 bases and J dropped 2; count of bases not matched to a gene: 4. The CDR3 is 16 amino acids. CDR3 amino acids: CASSLAQGVTGNTIYF. The CDR3 bases are TGTGCCAGCAGCTTAGCTCAGGGGGTGACTGGAAACACCATATATTTT.

This rearrangement joins TRBV10-3 to TRBJ1-5; tentatively, D is TRBD1 (5 bases). The germline V gene encodes CDR1 ENHRY and CDR2 SYGVKD. This CDR3 has 14 residues. V lost 4 bases to trimming and J lost 0 bases, with 7 bases between them. For the CDR3, the DNA is TGTGCCATCAGTGGACAGATTAGCAATCAGCCCCAGCATTTT. This encodes CAISGQISNQPQHF.

This chain links TRBV18 with TRBJ1-2, with D tentatively TRBD1 (6 bases). The V end was cut by 1 base, the J end by 4 bases, with 10 bases between. This CDR3 comprises 14 residues. Germline V gene sequence: CDR1 KGHSH, CDR2 LQKENI. CDR3 amino acids: CASSPQGVGYGYTF. CDR3 nucleotides: TGTGCCAGCTCACCACAGGGGGTTGGCTATGGCTACACCTTC.

This clone was counted between two and nine times. The gene calls are TRBV4-3 and TRBJ2-7; TRBD2 agrees at 10 bases. CDR3 length: 15 amino acids. In germline, CDR1 is LGHNA, CDR2 YSLEER. V dropped 4 bases and J dropped 4; count of bases not matched to a gene: 7. CDR3 nucleotides: TGCGCCAGCAGCCCGCGGACTAGCGGAATTTACGAGCAGTACTTC. Residues: CASSPRTSGIYEQYF.

The V call is TRBV7-2, the J call TRBJ2-5; TRBD2 aligns across 8 bases. V trimming: 3 bases; J trimming: 2 bases; junction bases outside the gene matches: 2. CDR1 and CDR2 from the germline V gene are SGHTA and FQGNSA. CDR3 length equals 14 residues. The DNA of the CDR3 is TGTGCCAGCAGCTTGACTAGCGAACAAGAGACCCAGTACTTC. As protein: CASSLTSEQETQYF.

This chain uses TRBV9 with TRBJ2-5; TRBD2 agrees at 7 bases. The germline gives CDR1 SGDLS, CDR2 YYNGEE. V was clipped by 3 bases and J by 4 bases; unmatched bases: 12. The CDR3 spans 16 residues. The CDR3 reads CASSGGVRPGGETQYF. Written as DNA, the CDR3 is TGTGCCAGCAGCGGGGGGGTCCGACCGGGGGGAGAGACCCAGTACTTC.

The gene calls are TRBV19 and TRBJ2-7, with a tentative D call TRBD2 (5 bases). Germline V gives CDR1 LNHDA, CDR2 SQIVND (reference sequence). The germline V and J ends were trimmed by 8 bases and 2 bases, with 16 bases remaining between them. CDR3 size: 14 residues. The CDR3 DNA is TGTGCCAGTTCGAGGGCGGGCACGACCTACGAGCAGTACTTC. Translating it yields CASSRAGTTYEQYF.

The CDR3 protein is CASSQVGGNEQFF. DNA for the CDR3: TGCGCCAGCAGCCAAGTAGGGGGCAATGAGCAGTTCTTC. This sequence joins TRBV4-1 and TRBJ2-1; weak D call: TRBD1 (6 bases). The CDR3 loop spans 13 amino acids. Germline lookup yields CDR1 MGHRA and CDR2 YSYEKL. V dropped 1 base and J dropped 6 bases, with 7 bases sitting between them.

The table lists this clone with a count of one. The rearrangement uses TRBV4-1 and TRBJ2-7; D perhaps matches TRBD2 (5 bases). CDR1 and CDR2 (germline): MGHRA, YSYEKL. This CDR3 has 15 amino acids. Trimming left V 0 bases short and J 2 bases short, with 11 bases between. The DNA of the CDR3 is TGCGCCAGCAGCCAAGAAACCGGGGAACCCTACGAGCAGTACTTC. Translating it yields CASSQETGEPYEQYF.

The chain couples TRBV7-8 to TRBJ2-2, with 9 bases lining up with TRBD2. The length of the CDR3 is 15 residues. Germline CDR1 and CDR2: SGHVS and FQNEAQ. V was pared by 3 bases and J by 1 base, with 0 bases of the junction left unmatched. The CDR3 DNA is TGTGCCAGCAGCTTGACTAGCGGGAACACCGGGGAGCTGTTTTTT. As protein: CASSLTSGNTGELFF.

The chain carries TRBV7-9 and TRBJ1-5; 8 nucleotides align to TRBD1. With V trimmed by 4 bases and J by 9 bases, 2 bases remained unmatched. The CDR3 is 12 amino acids. CDR1 is SEHNR and CDR2 is FQNEAQ in the germline V gene (reference sequence). The chain's CDR3 is CASSWGTGPQHF. The CDR3 region has the DNA TGTGCCAGCAGCTGGGGGACAGGGCCCCAGCATTTT.

The chain is built from TRBV29-1 and TRBJ1-2, with 7 bases fitting TRBD1. CDR1 and CDR2 from the germline V gene are SQVTM and ANQGSEA. The CDR3 has 12 residues. J lost 4 bases, V lost 6 bases, and 5 bases had no gene match. CDR3 coding DNA: TGCAGCGTAGGACAGGCAACCTATGGCTACACCTTC. Amino acid sequence: CSVGQATYGYTF. Supplemented by reference TRBV29-1 and TRBJ1-2, the full variable domain reads SAVISQKPSRDICQRGTSLTIQCQVDSQVTMMFWYRQQPGQSLTLIATANQGSEATYESGFVIDKFPISRPNLTFSTLTVSNMSPEDSSIYLCSVGQATYGYTFGSGTRLTVV.

The chain links TRBV2 to TRBJ2-4; TRBD2 is a possible D gene (7 bases). V lost 7 bases to trimming and J lost 6 bases, with 13 bases between them. Germline V gene lookup returns CDR1 SNHLY and CDR2 FYNNEI. The CDR3 is 13 amino acids. For the CDR3, the DNA is TGTGCCAGCAAGGGGGGGCTGGGAAACATTCAGTACTTC. This sequence encodes CASKGGLGNIQYF.

This clone was detected once. The chain recombines TRBV27 with TRBJ1-2, with TRBD1 matching 9 bases. V was pared by 6 bases and J by 4 bases, with 6 bases of the junction left unmatched. The CDR3 has 14 residues. Looked up from germline, CDR1 is MNHEY and CDR2 is SMNVEV (reference sequence). The CDR3 is CASSRTGVGYGYTF. CDR3 nucleotide sequence: TGTGCCAGCAGCAGGACAGGGGTGGGCTATGGCTACACCTTC.

The chain uses TRBV28 and TRBJ2-7; 8 bases map to TRBD2. V trimming: 5 bases; J trimming: 0 bases; junction bases outside the gene matches: 6. The CDR3 is made up of 15 amino acids. Looked up from germline, CDR1 is MDHEN and CDR2 is SYDVKM. As DNA, the CDR3 is TGTGCCAGCAGTCCCGGGAGGGGGGGCTCCTACGAGCAGTACTTC. Translating gives CASSPGRGGSYEQYF.

In DNA form, the CDR3 reads TGTGCCAGCAGGCCACTCGGGAAAGGGCAGCCCCAGCATTTT. Residues: CASRPLGKGQPQHF. The V and J genes are TRBV28 and TRBJ1-5; the D is unclear. The CDR3 length is 14 residues. Germline CDR1 MDHEN, CDR2 SYDVKM. Between the trimmed V and J ends, which lost 6 bases and 7 bases, there was a span of 16 bases.

The chain uses TRBV9 and TRBJ2-1, with TRBD2 identical over 10 bases. Germline values: CDR1 SGDLS, CDR2 YYNGEE. CDR3 length: 19 residues. J was trimmed by 0 bases and V by 0 bases; bases with no gene match: 9. CDR3 DNA: TGTGCCAGCAGCGTAGTGGATAGCGGGGGGCTAAGCTCCTACAATGAGCAGTTCTTC. Residues: CASSVVDSGGLSSYNEQFF. Using reference TRBV9 and TRBJ2-1 for the parts outside the CDR3, the full variable domain is DSGVTQTPKHLITATGQRVTLRCSPRSGDLSVYWYQQSLDQGLQFLIQYYNGEERAKGNILERFSAQQFPDLHSELNLSSLELGDSALYFCASSVVDSGGLSSYNEQFFGPGTRLTVL.